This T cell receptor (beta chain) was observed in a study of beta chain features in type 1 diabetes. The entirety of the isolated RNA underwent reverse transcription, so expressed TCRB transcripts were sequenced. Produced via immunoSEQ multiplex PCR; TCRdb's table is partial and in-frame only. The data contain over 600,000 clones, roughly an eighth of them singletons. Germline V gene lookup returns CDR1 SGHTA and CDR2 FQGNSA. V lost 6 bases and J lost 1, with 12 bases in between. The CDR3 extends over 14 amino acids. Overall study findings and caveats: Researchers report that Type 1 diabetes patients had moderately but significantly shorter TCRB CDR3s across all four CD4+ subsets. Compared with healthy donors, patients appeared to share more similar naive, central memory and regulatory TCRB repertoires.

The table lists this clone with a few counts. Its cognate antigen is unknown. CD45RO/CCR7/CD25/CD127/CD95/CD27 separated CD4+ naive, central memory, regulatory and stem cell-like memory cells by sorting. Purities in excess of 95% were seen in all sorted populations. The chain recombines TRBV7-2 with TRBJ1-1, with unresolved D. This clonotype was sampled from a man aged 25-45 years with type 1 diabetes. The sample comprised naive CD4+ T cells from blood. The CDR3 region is CASRLPETNTEAFF. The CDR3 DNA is TGTGCCAGCAGGCTCCCGGAGACGAACACTGAAGCTTTCTTT.